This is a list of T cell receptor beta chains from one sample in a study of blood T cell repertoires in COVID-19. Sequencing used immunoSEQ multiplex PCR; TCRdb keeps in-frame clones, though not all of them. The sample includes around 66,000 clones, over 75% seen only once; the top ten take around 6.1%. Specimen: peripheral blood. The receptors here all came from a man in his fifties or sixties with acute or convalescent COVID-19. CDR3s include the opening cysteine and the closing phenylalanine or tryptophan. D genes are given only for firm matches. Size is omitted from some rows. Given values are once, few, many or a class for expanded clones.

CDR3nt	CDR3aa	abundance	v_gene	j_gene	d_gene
TGTGCCAGCAGCCAAATGGCAGGGAATGAAAAACTGTTTTTT	CASSQMAGNEKLFF	.	TRBV3-1/TRBV3-2	TRBJ1-4	.
TGTGCCAGCAGCCCCGCGGCGGGGGGAGATACGCAGTATTTT	CASSPAAGGDTQYF	few	TRBV6-5	TRBJ2-3	TRBD2
TGCAGTGCTATTGAGACTAGCTACACAGATACGCAGTATTTT	CSAIETSYTDTQYF	.	TRBV20-1	TRBJ2-3	TRBD2
TGCGCCAGCAGCACCGGACAGGGTTTGACCCAGTACTTC	CASSTGQGLTQYF	once	TRBV10-2	TRBJ2-5	TRBD1
TGTGCCAGCAGTCGGCCGGGGGACCACACTGAAGCTTTCTTT	CASSRPGDHTEAFF	once	TRBV27	TRBJ1-1	.
TGTGCCAGCAGCCAAGAAGTCCCCCGGCAGGGTCTTTATAGCAATCAGCCCCAGCATTTT	CASSQEVPRQGLYSNQPQHF	few	TRBV14	TRBJ1-5	.
TGTGCCAGCAGCATAATAGGACTTAAACAAGAGACCCAGTACTTC	CASSIIGLKQETQYF	once	TRBV7-2	TRBJ2-5	.
TGCAGTGCTAGTTTTCAGGCCAATGAGCAGTTCTTC	CSASFQANEQFF	few	TRBV20-1	TRBJ2-1	.
TGTGCCAGCAGCTTAAGGGTGAGGCGGGGGGGCCTTGATGAGCAGTTCTTC	CASSLRVRRGGLDEQFF	.	TRBV11-2	TRBJ2-1	TRBD2
TGCGCCAGCAGCTATGACAGGGTAACCAATGAGCAGTTCTTC	CASSYDRVTNEQFF	.	TRBV10-1	TRBJ2-1	TRBD1
TGTGCCAGCAGCGTAGACCCCGGACAGGCCGTCACCGGGGAGCTGTTTTTT	CASSVDPGQAVTGELFF	.	TRBV9	TRBJ2-2	TRBD1
TGTGCCAGCAGACCTCCCGGGAGCAAAGGGACCCAGTACTTC	CASRPPGSKGTQYF	.	TRBV6-5	TRBJ2-5	.
TGTGCCAGCAGCGCACGGGGACAGGTATCTGGAAACACCATATATTTT	CASSARGQVSGNTIYF	.	TRBV9	TRBJ1-3	TRBD1
TGTGCCAGCAGCATGGACAGGGAGACAGATACGCAGTATTTT	CASSMDRETDTQYF	.	TRBV7-7	TRBJ2-3	TRBD1
TGTGCCAGTAGTATGTCGAGGGGGAGCCAAGAGACCCAGTACTTC	CASSMSRGSQETQYF	.	TRBV19	TRBJ2-5	.
TGTGCCACCAGTGATTGGGCCAGTAGTGAGCAGTTCTTC	CATSDWASSEQFF	.	TRBV24-1	TRBJ2-1	.
TGTGCCAGCAGCCAACACAGTCAGATTACGACCGGGGAGCTGTTTTTT	CASSQHSQITTGELFF	once	TRBV7-6	TRBJ2-2	.
TGTGCCAGCCAAACAGGGGAAAGCACAGATACGCAGTATTTT	CASQTGESTDTQYF	.	TRBV7-9	TRBJ2-3	TRBD1
TGTGCCAGCTCTCGACTTTTGGCGACTAACTATGGCTACACCTTC	CASSRLLATNYGYTF	few	TRBV5-4	TRBJ1-2	.
TGTGCCAGCAGCCCAGACAGGGGGTACTATGGCTACACCTTC	CASSPDRGYYGYTF	.	TRBV14	TRBJ1-2	TRBD1
TGTGCCAGCAGTCCGCCGGGACAGGGCAGCGATACGCAGTATTTT	CASSPPGQGSDTQYF	once	TRBV2	TRBJ2-3	TRBD1
TGTGCCAGCAGCCAATTTCGGACAGTCTATGGCTACACCTTC	CASSQFRTVYGYTF	.	TRBV3-1/TRBV3-2	TRBJ1-2	.
TGTGCCAGCAGATTCGGGACAGCCTACGAGCAGTACTTC	CASRFGTAYEQYF	.	TRBV6-5	TRBJ2-7	TRBD1
TGTGCCAGCAGTGATAGCGGGGGCGATTACAATGAGCAGTTCTTC	CASSDSGGDYNEQFF	.	TRBV2	TRBJ2-1	TRBD2
TGTGCCAGCAGCTTAACGGGGGGCCAAGAGACCCAGTACTTC	CASSLTGGQETQYF	.	TRBV7-3	TRBJ2-5	.
TGTGCCAGCCGGGCGTTCGGGACAGGGGATGGCTACACCTTC	CASRAFGTGDGYTF	.	TRBV2	TRBJ1-2	TRBD1
TGTGCCAGCAGTTTTTTAGGGGGTAATCAGCCCCAGCATTTT	CASSFLGGNQPQHF	.	TRBV27	TRBJ1-5	.
TGTGCCAGCAGCCCAGGACAGCCTTGGGGCACTGAAGCTTTCTTT	CASSPGQPWGTEAFF	few	TRBV11-2	TRBJ1-1	.
TGTGCCAGCAGTAGACAGTTAATAATGACTAGCGGGGGGCCAGGCACAGATACGCAGTATTTT	CASSRQLIMTSGGPGTDTQYF	.	TRBV2	TRBJ2-3	TRBD2
TGTGCCAGCAGACCTAGCTCTAGCACAGATACGCAGTATTTT	CASRPSSSTDTQYF	.	TRBV7-3	TRBJ2-3	.
TGTGCCAGCAGCCTGACAGGGAATGAGCAGTTCTTC	CASSLTGNEQFF	.	TRBV2	TRBJ2-1	TRBD1
TGTGCCAGCCAACTAGGCGGGACAGGGGAAAAAGGAAACACCATATATTTT	CASQLGGTGEKGNTIYF	.	TRBV3-1/TRBV3-2	TRBJ1-3	TRBD1
TGTGCCAGCAGTCTCGGGACTAAAGAGACCCAGTACTTC	CASSLGTKETQYF	.	TRBV6-2/TRBV6-3	TRBJ2-5	TRBD2
TGTGCCAGCAGCCGGACGACGGACGGCGGGCGAGAATTTGACTATGGCTACACCTTC	CASSRTTDGGREFDYGYTF	once	TRBV16	TRBJ1-2	.
TGTGCCAGCAGTCCCCTTAACAGCTATGGCTACACCTTC	CASSPLNSYGYTF	.	TRBV27	TRBJ1-2	.
TGCAGCGTTGATTATCCCGAGAGCACAGATACGCAGTATTTT	CSVDYPESTDTQYF	.	TRBV29-1	TRBJ2-3	.
TGTGCCAGTAGTTCTCTTTACACCGGGACTATCCATGAGCAGTTCTTC	CASSSLYTGTIHEQFF	.	TRBV19	TRBJ2-1	TRBD2
TGTGCCAGTAGTATACGGAGGGAGGGTGAGCAGTTCTTC	CASSIRREGEQFF	once	TRBV19	TRBJ2-1	TRBD2
TGTGCCAGTAGCCCACAGGGGGGGGTTACTGAAGCTTTCTTT	CASSPQGGVTEAFF	.	TRBV19	TRBJ1-1	TRBD1
TGTGCCAGCAGTTTCGGGGGTGGATGGGACCAGTACTTC	CASSFGGGWDQYF	once	TRBV12-3/TRBV12-4	TRBJ2-5	.
TGTGCCAGCAGCCAAGCCTTCGGACAGGGAGGAACTGAAGCTTTCTTT	CASSQAFGQGGTEAFF	.	TRBV3-1/TRBV3-2	TRBJ1-1	TRBD1
TGTGCCAGCAGCCAAGTCCCTGACAGGACGAATGAAAAACTGTTTTTT	CASSQVPDRTNEKLFF	.	TRBV3-1/TRBV3-2	TRBJ1-4	.
TGCGCCAGCAGCCCCAGACTAGCGGGGCCCGCTGAGGTGGCGCAGTATTTT	CASSPRLAGPAEVAQYF	.	TRBV5-1	TRBJ2-3	TRBD2
TGTGCCAGCAGCTTATTCCCAGGGGGCGACGAGACCCAGTACTTC	CASSLFPGGDETQYF	.	TRBV5-4	TRBJ2-5	TRBD1